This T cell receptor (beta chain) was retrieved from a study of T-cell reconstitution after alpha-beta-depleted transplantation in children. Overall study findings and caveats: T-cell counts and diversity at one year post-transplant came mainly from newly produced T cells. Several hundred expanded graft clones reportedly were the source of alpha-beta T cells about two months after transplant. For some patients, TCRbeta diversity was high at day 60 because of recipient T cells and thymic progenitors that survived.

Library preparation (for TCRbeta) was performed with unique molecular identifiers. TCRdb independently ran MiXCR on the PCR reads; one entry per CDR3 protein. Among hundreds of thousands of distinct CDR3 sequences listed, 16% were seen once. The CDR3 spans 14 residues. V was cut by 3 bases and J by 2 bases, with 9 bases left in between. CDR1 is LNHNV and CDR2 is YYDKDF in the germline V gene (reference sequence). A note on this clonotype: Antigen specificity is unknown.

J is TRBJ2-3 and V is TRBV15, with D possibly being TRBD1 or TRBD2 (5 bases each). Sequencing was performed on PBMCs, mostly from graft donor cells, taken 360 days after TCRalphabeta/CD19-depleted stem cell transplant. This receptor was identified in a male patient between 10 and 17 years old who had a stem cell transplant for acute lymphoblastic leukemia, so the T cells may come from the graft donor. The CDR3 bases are TGTGCCACCAGCAGTCGGGGCACCACAGATACGCAGTATTTT. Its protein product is CATSSRGTTDTQYF.